The rows below give T cell receptor beta chains drawn from one sample of a study of blood T cell repertoires in COVID-19. Assay used: immunoSEQ multiplex PCR; TCRdb lists only in-frame clones, some missing. The table shows under 80,000 clones, with approximately 87% occurring only once. The sequenced material came from peripheral blood. The receptors stem from a man aged 45-65 years with active COVID-19. The CDR3 runs from the conserved cysteine through the conserved F or W. The order of the fields is V gene, J gene, CDR3 length, clone size, D gene, CDR3 protein, CDR3 DNA. A D gene is named only where the DNA matches it firmly. Rows may omit the clone size; those that give it use once, few, many or a size class.

v_gene: TRBV28
j_gene: TRBJ2-5
len: 13
abundance: .
d_gene: .
CDR3aa: CASRVGGQETQYF
CDR3nt: TGTGCCAGCAGGGTTGGCGGCCAAGAGACCCAGTACTTC

v_gene: TRBV7-8
j_gene: TRBJ1-5
len: 16
abundance: once
d_gene: .
CDR3aa: CASSLLAGFSNQPQHF
CDR3nt: TGTGCCAGCAGCTTATTGGCAGGGTTTAGCAATCAGCCCCAGCATTTT

v_gene: TRBV7-8
j_gene: TRBJ2-2
len: 17
abundance: .
d_gene: TRBD1
CDR3aa: CASSSGTGQGFTGELFF
CDR3nt: TGTGCCAGCAGCTCCGGCACGGGACAGGGGTTTACCGGGGAGCTGTTTTTT

v_gene: TRBV19
j_gene: TRBJ2-3
len: 14
abundance: .
d_gene: TRBD1
CDR3aa: CASSINRGADTQYF
CDR3nt: TGTGCCAGTAGTATAAACAGGGGTGCAGATACGCAGTATTTT

v_gene: TRBV2
j_gene: TRBJ2-2
len: 15
abundance: .
d_gene: TRBD2
CDR3aa: CASVGGGVGTGELFF
CDR3nt: TGTGCCAGCGTCGGCGGGGGGGTCGGCACCGGGGAGCTGTTTTTT

v_gene: TRBV7-9
j_gene: TRBJ1-4
len: 14
abundance: .
d_gene: TRBD1
CDR3aa: CASSEGQGGEKLFF
CDR3nt: TGTGCCAGCAGCGAGGGACAGGGGGGAGAAAAACTGTTTTTT

v_gene: TRBV9
j_gene: TRBJ2-1
len: 17
abundance: .
d_gene: .
CDR3aa: CASSVDYAASSYNEQFF
CDR3nt: TGTGCCAGCAGCGTAGACTACGCGGCTAGCTCCTACAATGAGCAGTTCTTC

v_gene: TRBV7-9
j_gene: TRBJ1-6
len: 14
abundance: few
d_gene: TRBD1
CDR3aa: CASSLEDRGTPLHF
CDR3nt: TGTGCCAGCAGCTTAGAGGACAGGGGCACACCCCTCCACTTT

v_gene: TRBV6-1
j_gene: TRBJ1-3
len: 15
abundance: .
d_gene: .
CDR3aa: CASSEPRIGGNTIYF
CDR3nt: TGTGCCAGCAGTGAACCCCGTATCGGTGGAAACACCATATATTTT

v_gene: TRBV10-3
j_gene: TRBJ2-1
len: 15
abundance: .
d_gene: TRBD1
CDR3aa: CAIRDRGESYNEQFF
CDR3nt: TGTGCCATCAGGGACAGGGGGGAAAGCTACAATGAGCAGTTCTTC

v_gene: TRBV19
j_gene: TRBJ2-2
len: 15
abundance: once
d_gene: .
CDR3aa: CASSGGGTTSGELFF
CDR3nt: TGTGCCAGTAGTGGCGGGGGCACTACGTCCGGGGAGCTGTTTTTT

v_gene: TRBV13
j_gene: TRBJ2-3
len: 14
abundance: .
d_gene: .
CDR3aa: CASSLPGDTDTQYF
CDR3nt: TGTGCCAGCAGCCTACCCGGGGACACAGATACGCAGTATTTT

v_gene: TRBV20-1
j_gene: TRBJ2-1
len: 14
abundance: .
d_gene: TRBD2
CDR3aa: CSASYGRRRGEQFF
CDR3nt: TGCAGTGCTAGTTACGGGAGGCGACGTGGGGAGCAGTTCTTC

v_gene: TRBV11-2
j_gene: TRBJ2-5
len: 16
abundance: .
d_gene: .
CDR3aa: CASSPQGKLPQETQYF
CDR3nt: TGTGCCAGCAGCCCACAGGGTAAACTACCCCAAGAGACCCAGTACTTC

v_gene: TRBV11-3
j_gene: TRBJ1-2
len: 12
abundance: few
d_gene: TRBD1
CDR3aa: CASSLGGTGGSF
CDR3nt: TGTGCCAGCAGCTTAGGTGGGACAGGGGGCTCCTTC

v_gene: TRBV7-3
j_gene: TRBJ2-7
len: 15
abundance: .
d_gene: TRBD1
CDR3aa: CASSLRGDRGSEQYF
CDR3nt: TGTGCCAGCAGCTTAAGGGGGGACAGGGGATCCGAGCAGTACTTC

v_gene: TRBV18
j_gene: TRBJ2-3
len: 16
abundance: .
d_gene: .
CDR3aa: CASSESPTGPTDTQYF
CDR3nt: TGTGCCAGCTCAGAATCTCCGACAGGCCCCACAGATACGCAGTATTTT

v_gene: TRBV27
j_gene: TRBJ2-7
len: 15
abundance: .
d_gene: .
CDR3aa: CASSPRRQGLYEQYF
CDR3nt: TGTGCCAGCAGTCCTCGAAGACAGGGACTCTACGAGCAGTACTTC

v_gene: TRBV6-5
j_gene: TRBJ2-7
len: 14
abundance: .
d_gene: .
CDR3aa: CASSSGLGGYEQYF
CDR3nt: TGTGCCAGCAGTTCTGGCCTCGGAGGATACGAGCAGTACTTC

v_gene: TRBV6-5
j_gene: TRBJ2-7
len: 12
abundance: .
d_gene: TRBD2
CDR3aa: CASSPGGYEQYF
CDR3nt: TGTGCCAGCAGCCCGGGGGGCTACGAGCAGTACTTC

v_gene: TRBV29-1
j_gene: TRBJ1-1
len: 13
abundance: .
d_gene: .
CDR3aa: CSVGTTGVTEAFF
CDR3nt: TGCAGCGTTGGTACCACAGGAGTCACTGAAGCTTTCTTT

v_gene: TRBV7-6
j_gene: TRBJ2-2
len: 15
abundance: once
d_gene: .
CDR3aa: CASRNKDRNTGELFF
CDR3nt: TGTGCCAGCAGAAATAAGGACAGGAACACCGGGGAGCTGTTTTTT

v_gene: TRBV9
j_gene: TRBJ2-2
len: 17
abundance: .
d_gene: TRBD2
CDR3aa: CASSLTPGLAGEGELFF
CDR3nt: TGTGCCAGCAGCCTAACCCCGGGACTAGCGGGAGAAGGGGAGCTGTTTTTT

v_gene: TRBV7-6
j_gene: TRBJ2-7
len: 16
abundance: .
d_gene: .
CDR3aa: CASSRDPDTLSYEQYF
CDR3nt: TGTGCCAGCAGCCGAGACCCAGACACGCTCTCCTACGAGCAGTACTTC

v_gene: TRBV7-9
j_gene: TRBJ2-3
len: 18
abundance: .
d_gene: TRBD1
CDR3aa: CASSSDFRDRPTKDTQYF
CDR3nt: TGTGCCAGCAGCTCAGACTTCCGGGACAGGCCGACCAAAGATACGCAGTATTTT

v_gene: TRBV5-1
j_gene: TRBJ2-4
len: 16
abundance: .
d_gene: TRBD2
CDR3aa: CASSLAWGGVKNIQYF
CDR3nt: TGCGCCAGCAGCTTGGCCTGGGGGGGAGTCAAAAACATTCAGTACTTC

v_gene: TRBV5-1
j_gene: TRBJ1-1
len: 14
abundance: .
d_gene: TRBD1
CDR3aa: CASSQRGQNTEAFF
CDR3nt: TGCGCCAGCAGCCAAAGGGGGCAGAACACTGAAGCTTTCTTT

v_gene: TRBV19
j_gene: TRBJ2-2
len: 16
abundance: .
d_gene: .
CDR3aa: CASSPRTYANTGELFF
CDR3nt: TGTGCCAGTAGTCCCCGGACATATGCGAACACCGGGGAGCTGTTTTTT